A few counts support the clone carrying this T cell receptor beta chain. Antigen specificity is unknown. Germline CDR1 MDHEN, CDR2 SYDVKM. The CDR3 has 13 amino acids. Trimming left V 7 bases short and J 4 bases short, with 13 bases between. These data are taken from a study of blood T cells in healthy people across ages. Whole-study results and caveats: PBMCs were not sorted, which prevented a conclusive comparison of naive versus antigen-experienced cells. Diversity was estimated from one million T cells, and these estimates were considered underestimates.

Next came a second PCR, run for roughly 6 to 11 cycles, which used a sample-barcoded 5' primer along with a J-beta primer mix. MiXCR, applied by TCRdb to the 5' RACE reads, yields one record per CDR3 protein. The repertoire holds about 540,000 distinct CDR3 sequences, with nearly 25% as singletons. In addition, the sample was reused for a study of T cells of mothers and their children. That study adds: For cDNA synthesis, the complete extracted RNA was used (1.5 ug per 15 ul).

Sequencing was performed on blood. This chain joins TRBV28 and TRBJ1-1; a weak D match, TRBD1 (5 bases). This TCR came from a boy aged 5-17 years in good health. CDR3 sequence: CASKSGGATEAFF. The CDR3 nucleotides are TGTGCCAGCAAGAGTGGAGGGGCCACTGAAGCTTTCTTT.